This T cell receptor beta chain was recorded in a study of shared clonotypes between healthy human individuals. Study conclusions and caveats: Only blood underwent sampling, and tissue repertoires likely differ. Memory subsets had estimated richness that was generally smaller than that of naive subsets.

As concerns this clone: The antigen is unknown.

Researchers partitioned CD4+ cells into CD45RA+ naive and CD45RA-negative memory subsets. The CDR3 is 13 residues long. Germline CDR1 and CDR2: SQVTM and ANQGSEA. Under the authors' procedure: ImmunoSEQ only sent back junction sequences with no quality scores, so filtering was done differently. Measured with immunoSEQ multiplex PCR; TCRdb has only the in-frame clones, and not every one. V and J calls and clone size are given by that table; D and trimming were obtained from the DNA. The repertoire includes roughly 1 million clones, approximately 80% of them detected once, and 0.52% sits in the top ten.

The genes are TRBV29-1 and TRBJ1-2; D is uncertain. Sequenced material: memory CD4+ T cells from PBMCs. Subset in this sample: CD45RA-negative fraction. This sequence was found in a man aged 18 to 30 in good health. Some clones in this sample may be carry-over from other donors' samples. CDR3 coding DNA: TGCACCGTATTAAGTGCAGAAAATTATGGCTACACCTTC. Protein product: CTVLSAENYGYTF. The variable domain in full, with the rest retrieved from reference TRBV29-1 and TRBJ1-2, is SAVISQKPSRDICQRGTSLTIQCQVDSQVTMMFWYRQQPGQSLTLIATANQGSEATYESGFVIDKFPISRPNLTFSTLTVSNMSPEDSSIYLCTVLSAENYGYTFGSGTRLTVV.